One and the same sample provided the 7 T cell receptor beta chains below, sequenced in a study of graft-versus-host responses after intestinal transplantation. Sequencing was performed with immunoSEQ multiplex PCR; in TCRdb, only in-frame clones are kept and a portion is missing. The sample lists 8,800 or so clones, 78% occurring once. Graft tissue processing released intraepithelial and lamina propria lymphocytes. The material was ileum tissue, obtained less than 550 days after intestinal transplant. All receptors derive from a human patient who received an intestinal transplant, so some T cells may come from the graft donor.

This clone was seen a handful of times. The CDR3 spells CASRLQKTTEAFF. As DNA, the CDR3 is TGTGCCAGCAGACTACAGAAAACGACTGAAGCTTTCTTT. The chain links TRBV27 to TRBJ1-1; unclear D gene. This CDR3 is built from 13 residues. Trimming pared 6 bases from V and 5 bases from J, leaving 13 bases between. The V gene's germline CDR1 is MNHEY and CDR2 SMNVEV (reference sequence).

The J gene is TRBJ2-3, the V gene TRBV5-1, with TRBD1 identical over 8 bases. CDR1 is SGHRS, CDR2 YFSETQ, per germline. With V trimmed by 0 bases and J by 1 base, 4 bases remained unmatched. The CDR3 sequence is 16 residues long. The CDR3 nucleotides are TGCGCCAGCAGCTTGGAGCCGACAGGGGGCACAGATACGCAGTATTTT. This sequence encodes CASSLEPTGGTDTQYF.

J is TRBJ2-1 and V is TRBV10-3, with 7 bases matching TRBD2. Trimming removed 6 bases from V and 0 bases from J; junction bases left unmatched: 11. The CDR3 length is 17 residues. Germline V CDR1 and CDR2: ENHRY, SYGVKD. CDR3 DNA: TGTGCCATCAGCCCCGGGGCGGGGGTGAACTCCTACAATGAGCAGTTCTTC. This codes for CAISPGAGVNSYNEQFF.

The chain is built from TRBV19 and TRBJ2-1, with TRBD1 as a possible D gene (5 bases). Trimming shortened V by 6 bases and J by 4 bases, and 16 bases separated the two germline ends. Per the germline V gene, CDR1 is LNHDA and CDR2 is SQIVND (reference sequence). The CDR3 length is 15 residues. CDR3 DNA: TGTGCCAGTAGACCTCTGGGGCGGACATACAATGAGCAGTTCTTC. This sequence encodes CASRPLGRTYNEQFF.

In DNA, the CDR3 is TGTGCCAGCAGCTTAGGGACTATAACTGGCTACACCTTC. Its translation is CASSLGTITGYTF. The chain combines TRBV7-9 with TRBJ1-2; D remains unclear. Trimming stripped 1 base from V and 7 bases from J, with 10 bases between. Germline CDR1 and CDR2: SEHNR and FQNEAQ (reference sequence). The CDR3 extends over 13 amino acids.

The genes are TRBV18 and TRBJ2-5, with D possibly being TRBD1 (5 bases). Per germline, CDR1 KGHSH and CDR2 LQKENI. Trimming took 3 bases from V and 4 from J, leaving 12 bases between them. The CDR3 loop spans 14 amino acids. In DNA form, the CDR3 reads TGTGCCAGCTCACCTAAGGGGATGGTAGAGACCCAGTACTTC. Its translation: CASSPKGMVETQYF.

The chain uses TRBV30 and TRBJ2-5; a weak D match, TRBD2 (5 bases). The CDR3 extends over 13 amino acids. The germline gives CDR1 GTSNPN, CDR2 SVGIG (reference sequence). The V end was cut by 1 base, the J end by 5 bases, with 11 bases between. This CDR3 is CAWSGSGSETQYF. In DNA form, the CDR3 reads TGTGCCTGGAGTGGGTCGGGATCGGAGACCCAGTACTTC.